This T cell receptor beta chain was sequenced during a study of blood T cells in healthy people across ages. Study-level points and caveats: Greater diversity and more naive CD4+ cells were seen in long-lived donors than in aged donors.

Primed by a sample-barcoded 5' primer and a J-beta primer mix, a second PCR proceeded for 7 to 11 cycles. All cDNA molecules were each tagged by a template-switch adaptor with 12 random nucleotides. TCRdb reanalysed the 5' RACE reads using MiXCR and keeps one entry per CDR3 protein. Of some 1,800,000 distinct CDR3 sequences in the sample, roughly 43% were seen once. With 6 bases removed from V and 0 bases from J, the gap between germline ends came to 11 bases. This CDR3 has 13 residues. Looked up from germline, CDR1 is DFQATT and CDR2 is SNEGSKA (reference sequence). There are a few counts of this clonotype. Its antigen is undetermined.

Sequenced input: blood. This chain connects TRBV20-1 to TRBJ2-5; D may be TRBD1 (5 bases). The TCR sequence derives from a human donor in good health. In nucleotides, the CDR3 is TGCAGTGCAAACCAGGGCTACCAAGAGACCCAGTACTTC. It specifies CSANQGYQETQYF.